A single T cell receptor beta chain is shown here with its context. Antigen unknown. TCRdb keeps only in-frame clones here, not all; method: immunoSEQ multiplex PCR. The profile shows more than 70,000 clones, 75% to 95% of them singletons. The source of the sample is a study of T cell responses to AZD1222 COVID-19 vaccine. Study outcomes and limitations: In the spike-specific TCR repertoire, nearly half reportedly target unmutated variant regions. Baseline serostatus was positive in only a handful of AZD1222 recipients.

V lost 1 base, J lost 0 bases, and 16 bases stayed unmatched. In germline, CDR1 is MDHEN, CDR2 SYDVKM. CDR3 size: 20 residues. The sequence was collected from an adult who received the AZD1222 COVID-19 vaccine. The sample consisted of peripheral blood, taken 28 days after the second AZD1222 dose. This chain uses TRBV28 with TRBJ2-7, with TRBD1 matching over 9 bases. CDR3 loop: CASSLSGTGSGRRSSYEQYF. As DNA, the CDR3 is TGTGCCAGCAGTTTATCCGGGACAGGGAGTGGTCGACGGAGCTCCTACGAGCAGTACTTC.